This T cell receptor (beta chain) derives from a study of T cells after yellow fever vaccination. Losses at the gene ends were 0 bases for V and 8 bases for J; bases not matched to a gene: 9. Germline CDR1 SGHVS, CDR2 FQNEAQ. This CDR3 has 16 amino acids. On this clonotype itself: Its specificity is unknown.

Study-level results: Overlap between CD4 and CD8 compartments was detected for a small share of clonotypes. Weaker in magnitude, the secondary response showed a faster peak on day 5 versus 15.

TCRdb reprocessed the 5' RACE reads via MiXCR and lists one record per CDR3 protein. The sample has 360,000 or so distinct CDR3 sequences, 11% seen once. This material consisted of PBMCs, taken on the day of the first yellow fever vaccination. The source is a man aged 18-30 years who received the YFV17D yellow fever vaccine. V is TRBV7-8 and J is TRBJ1-3; 8 bases fit TRBD1. The CDR3 DNA follows: TGTGCCAGCAGCTTAGCGCGCACAGGGGGTTGGGACACCATATATTTT. The encoded protein is CASSLARTGGWDTIYF.